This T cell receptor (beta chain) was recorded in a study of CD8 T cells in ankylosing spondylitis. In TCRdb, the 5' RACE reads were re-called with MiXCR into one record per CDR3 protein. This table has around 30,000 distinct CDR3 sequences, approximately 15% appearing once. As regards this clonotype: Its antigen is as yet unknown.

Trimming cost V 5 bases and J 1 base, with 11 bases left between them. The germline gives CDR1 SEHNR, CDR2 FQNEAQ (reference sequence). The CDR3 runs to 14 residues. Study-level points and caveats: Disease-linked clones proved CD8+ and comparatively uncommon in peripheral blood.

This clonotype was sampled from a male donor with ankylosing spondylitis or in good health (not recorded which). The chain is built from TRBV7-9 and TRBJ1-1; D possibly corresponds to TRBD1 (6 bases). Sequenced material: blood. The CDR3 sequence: CASSPDRWNTEAFF. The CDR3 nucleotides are TGTGCCAGCAGCCCCGACAGGTGGAACACTGAAGCTTTCTTT.